The clone carrying this T cell receptor (beta chain) is categorized as medium-sized. Its antigen is not known. Sequenced by immunoSEQ multiplex PCR; TCRdb stores in-frame clones only, minus some. The table includes roughly 3,400 clones, roughly 23% detected once. These data are taken from a study of sequential checkpoint blockade in melanoma. Study summary: TCRbeta immunosequencing was performed on DNA from roughly 99 pretreatment melanoma tumor samples. Twenty-two patients had tumor biopsies before treatment and at week 13. Study conclusions and caveats: T-cell fraction and clonality followed PD-L1 and CD8+ counts, not mutational load. Clinical benefit was about 30 times likelier when tumor T-cell fraction and clonality increased.

After removal of 6 bases from V and 7 bases from J, the junction contained 8 bases not matched to a gene. Per germline, CDR1 MNHGY and CDR2 SAAAGT. The CDR3 covers 15 residues. Sample treatment: randomized to nivolumab then ipilimumab (arm A) or the reverse (arm B). This specimen was tumor tissue (inferred from file names), taken from a patient given nivolumab and ipilimumab in sequence. The source is a human donor with melanoma. The chain uses TRBV6-8 and TRBJ2-2; 10 bases map to TRBD2. The CDR3 loop is CASSLSGGAFGELFF. CDR3 DNA sequence: TGTGCCAGCAGCCTAAGCGGGGGGGCATTCGGGGAGCTGTTTTTT.